This T cell receptor beta chain derives from a study of blood T cell repertoires in COVID-19 (dated by TCRdb to the early 2020s). Regarding the research as a whole: Samples from collaborators originated in the United States, Italy and Spain and spanned both the acute and convalescent phases of COVID-19. The material from the prospective study consisted of cDNA or gDNA derived from T cells, B-cell-depleted T cells, or PBMCs. Deeply sampled blood TCRbeta repertoires from subjects exposed to, actively infected with, or recovered from COVID-19 were included in the dataset. The repertoires were released in a freely available public database meant as a resource for research on the immune response to SARS-CoV-2. The samples were drawn from two sources: the first 160 participants of the ongoing ImmuneRACE study, and 950 to 1,500 subjects contributed by 6 global collaborators. Sample metadata almost always included a de-identified subject ID, COVID-19 status, age in years and sex. Where HLA class I and class II types were available, the types were taken from metadata supplied by the sample provider, not from assay-based typing.

The CDR3 sequence holds 14 residues, the cysteine and phenylalanine included. The DNA shown is the 42-base CDR3, in frame from base 1. CDR1 and CDR2 are read off the germline V gene (reference sequence) as MNHEY and SMNVEV. For this chain, trimming is 10 bases at the V end and 2 bases at the J end, and the number of junction bases without a gene match is 7. The collaborating institutions used their own protocols to collect whole blood in K2EDTA tubes. For TCRbeta analysis, collaborator samples were shipped as frozen whole blood, as isolated PBMCs, or as DNA extracted from either sample type. TCRbeta CDR3 regions were amplified from genomic DNA by means of the immunoSEQ Assay, a bias-controlled multiplex PCR. The source study handled its data this way. The number of nucleated cells in each sample was estimated from the amplification of reference gene primers within the assay. Sequence reads were collapsed and filtered to measure the absolute abundance of every unique TCRbeta CDR3 rearrangement. Productive Simpson clonality was computed per sample as the square root of Simpson's diversity index over productive rearrangements. This is the immuneACCESS table as TCRdb keeps it, with only in-frame sequences that have V and J called. A part of the clones is gone; compared with another copy, unresolved V genes explain less than half, and the rest is unexplained. V and J calls and clone size are as listed in that table; D and trimming were resolved from the DNA. This sample holds around 100,000 clones; approximately 80% were observed only once. The leading ten clones occupy around 10% of the sample.

The research as a whole found: The quantity of clinical and demographic metadata differed by source and by participant and was supplied without curation.

With regard to this clone: It lacks a known antigen. No qualities accompany the bases; no much larger clone lies one base away.

Sequencing was carried out using peripheral blood. The chain was built from TRBV27 and TRBJ1-5; a stretch of 8 junction bases matches TRBD1. The clonotype comes from a woman in her 70s with acute or convalescent COVID-19. The nucleotides are TGTGCCACCGGCCCGGACAGGGGCAATCAGCCCCAGCATTTT. Translated, it gives CATGPDRGNQPQHF.